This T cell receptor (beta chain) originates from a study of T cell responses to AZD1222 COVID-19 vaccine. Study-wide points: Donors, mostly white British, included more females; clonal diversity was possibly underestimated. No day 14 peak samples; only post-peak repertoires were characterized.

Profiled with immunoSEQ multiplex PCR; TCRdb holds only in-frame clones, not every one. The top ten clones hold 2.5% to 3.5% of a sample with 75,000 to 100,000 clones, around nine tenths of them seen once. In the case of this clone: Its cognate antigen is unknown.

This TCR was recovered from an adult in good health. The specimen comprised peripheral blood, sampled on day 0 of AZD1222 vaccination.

CDR3 amino acids: CASRTGLGSPLHF. The CDR3 nucleotides are TGTGCCTCCCGGACAGGGTTAGGTTCACCCCTCCACTTT. V and J are TRBV30 and TRBJ1-6; TRBD1 agrees at 8 bases. The J segment lost 9 bases and the V segment lost 7 bases, leaving 8 bases of the junction unmatched. Germline V gene lookup returns CDR1 GTSNPN and CDR2 SVGIG (reference sequence). CDR3 length equals 13 residues.